The entry below describes one TCR beta chain. The antigen is not known. Germline-derived CDR1 and CDR2 are KGHSH and LQKENI. This CDR3 has 12 residues. The germline V and J ends were trimmed by 3 bases and 6 bases, with 7 bases remaining between them. The data are from a study of cytotoxic CD8 clonotypes in ibrutinib-treated CLL. Overall study: For this cohort, patients were ten to twelve relapsed/refractory and around 16 treatment-naive, while under 18 were IGHV unmutated.

Study observations and caveats: Sustained-remission and progressing patients diverged in sampling times. Public clonotypes, found uncommonly, either contracted or stayed stable on treatment. Pretreatment clonality was elevated relative to age-matched healthy donors and paralleled circulating CD8+ T-cell counts.

The method was immunoSEQ multiplex PCR; TCRdb's version includes in-frame clones alone and lacks a portion of them. Among about 300,000 clones listed, less than 85% were seen once. The specimen comprised PBMCs, sampled at disease progression, from a patient treated with ibrutinib. The chain employs TRBV18 and TRBJ2-3; D is undetermined. This clonotype was obtained from a human donor with chronic lymphocytic leukemia. CDR3 loop: CASSPLGDTQYF. The CDR3 DNA reads TGTGCCAGCTCACCCCTTGGGGATACGCAGTATTTT. The entire variable domain, with the rest obtained from reference TRBV18 and TRBJ2-3, is as follows: NAGVMQNPRHLVRRRGQEARLRCSPMKGHSHVYWYRQLPEEGLKFMVYLQKENIIDESGMPKERFSAEFPKEGPSILRIQQVVRGDSAAYFCASSPLGDTQYFGPGTRLTVL.